This T cell receptor (beta chain) was retrieved from a study of monozygotic twins with inflammatory bowel disease. CDR1 SGHKS and CDR2 YYEKEE come from the germline V gene (reference sequence). The CDR3 has 17 residues. TCRdb reprocessed the 5' RACE reads, keeping one entry per CDR3 protein, no DNA. This table lists 300,000 to 350,000 distinct CDR3 sequences. Sample: blood. The sequence came from a human donor with ulcerative colitis or Crohn's disease, or a healthy co-twin of an affected twin (not recorded which). V is TRBV5-5 and J is TRBJ2-3; with no DNA, the TCRdb D assignment of TRBD1 cannot be verified. Here the CDR3 reads CASSWKGDPRQVDTQYF.